This entry lists 31 T cell receptor beta chains sequenced from one sample in a study of read filtering for tumor transcriptome and immune sequencing. Molecular barcoded adaptors covering alpha/delta and beta/gamma chains were used on 400 to 450 ng RNA. TCRdb itself ran the reads through MiXCR, one entry per CDR3 protein. The table lists about 86,000 distinct CDR3 sequences, more than 9% of them singletons. Sequencing used a population of CD138-negative cells sorted from bone marrow. Every receptor here comes from a donor over 35 with multiple myeloma.

This clonotype came up many times. The chain recombines TRBV28 with TRBJ1-1; D is unclear. V lost 6 bases and J lost 4, with 12 bases in between. Germline CDR1 reads MDHEN; CDR2 reads SYDVKM. There are 13 residues in the CDR3. CDR3 amino acids: CASSGLRTTEAFF. In DNA, the CDR3 is TGTGCCAGCAGCGGACTCCGAACCACTGAAGCTTTCTTT.

The table lists this clonotype with a few counts. A much larger clone sits a single nucleotide away, making a read error possible. The chain has TRBV6-2 or TRBV6-3 and TRBJ2-5, with 13 bases fitting TRBD2. The junction had 0 bases not matched to a gene; V was cut back by 4 bases and J by 1 base. CDR1 and CDR2 from the germline V gene are MNHEY and SVGEGT. This CDR3 has 15 amino acids. The CDR3 is CASSWTSGSQETQYF. DNA of the CDR3: TGTGCCAGCAGTTGGACTAGCGGGAGCCAAGAGACCCAGTACTTC.

This clonotype appeared many times. This chain links TRBV20-1 with TRBJ1-5; perhaps TRBD1 as D (5 bases). The V gene's germline CDR1 is DFQATT and CDR2 SNEGSKA (reference sequence). The CDR3 contains 12 residues. V was trimmed by 6 bases and J by 7 bases, leaving 13 bases between them. The CDR3 DNA follows: TGCAGTGCATCCCAGGGCGACCAGCCCCAGCATTTT. Its translation is CSASQGDQPQHF.

This clonotype has a count of ten or more. V usage is TRBV24-1 and J usage is TRBJ2-3; D unresolved. V gave up 4 bases and J gave up 5 bases, with 6 bases separating them. The CDR3 covers 12 residues. Germline V gene sequence: CDR1 KGHDR, CDR2 SFDVKD. Here the CDR3 DNA reads TGTGCCACCAGTGACAGACTAGATACGCAGTATTTT. It translates to CATSDRLDTQYF.

Ten or more counts support this clonotype. The chain combines TRBV7-9 with TRBJ2-1; maybe TRBD2 (6 bases). Trimming removed 5 bases at V and 4 bases at J, with 18 bases between. From germline, CDR1 is SEHNR and CDR2 FQNEAQ (reference sequence). The CDR3 is 16 amino acids. Here the CDR3 DNA reads TGTGCCAGCAGCCCCCGAGGGGCGGGGCAATACAATGAGCAGTTCTTC. Its translation: CASSPRGAGQYNEQFF. The complete variable domain, with remaining parts taken from reference TRBV7-9 and TRBJ2-1, reads DTGVSQNPRHKITKRGQNVTFRCDPISEHNRLYWYRQTLGQGPEFLTYFQNEAQLEKSRLLSDRFSAERPKGSFSTLEIQRTEQGDSAMYLCASSPRGAGQYNEQFFGPGTRLTVL.

Ten or more counts support this clonotype. The J gene is TRBJ2-2, the V gene TRBV14, with D maybe TRBD1 (6 bases). Germline lookup yields CDR1 SGHDN and CDR2 FVKESK. There are 15 residues in the CDR3. V was cut by 10 bases and J by 2 bases, with 17 bases left in between. As DNA, the CDR3 is TGTGCCAACCGAACAGGGCGGATTAACACCGGGGAGCTGTTTTTT. Translated: CANRTGRINTGELFF.

This clonotype was recorded at least ten times. A much larger clone differs by one base, so this may be a read error. The V call is TRBV7-9, the J call TRBJ2-1, with TRBD2 as a possible D gene (6 bases). The CDR3 is made up of 14 amino acids. Germline CDR1 is SEHNR and CDR2 is FQNEAQ (reference sequence). The CDR3 nucleotides are TGTGCCAGCAGCTTAAATGGAGGGTACAATGAGCGGTTCTTC. Amino acid sequence: CASSLNGGYNERFF.

This clonotype has a count of ten or more. The chain combines TRBV9 with TRBJ2-1; a weak D match, TRBD1 (6 bases). The length of the CDR3 is 16 residues. Between the trimmed V and J ends, which lost 4 bases and 1 base, there was a span of 15 bases. Germline V gives CDR1 SGDLS, CDR2 YYNGEE. The chain's CDR3 is CASSYRDTTSYNEQFF. The CDR3 nucleotides are TGTGCCAGCAGCTACCGGGACACCACTTCCTACAATGAGCAGTTCTTC. Drawing the rest from reference TRBV9 and TRBJ2-1, the complete variable domain is DSGVTQTPKHLITATGQRVTLRCSPRSGDLSVYWYQQSLDQGLQFLIQYYNGEERAKGNILERFSAQQFPDLHSELNLSSLELGDSALYFCASSYRDTTSYNEQFFGPGTRLTVL.

This clonotype occurred many times. V is TRBV29-1 and J is TRBJ2-5, with D perhaps matching TRBD1 (6 bases). The V end was cut by 2 bases, the J end by 2 bases, with 12 bases between. The germline V gene encodes CDR1 SQVTM and CDR2 ANQGSEA. This CDR3 has 14 amino acids. The CDR3 loop reads CSVERAGAQETQYF. The CDR3 nucleotides read TGCAGCGTTGAAAGGGCAGGGGCTCAAGAGACCCAGTACTTC.

V and J are TRBV6-5 and TRBJ2-3; D gene ambiguous. Germline V CDR1 and CDR2: MNHEY, SVGAGI. This CDR3 spans 17 amino acids. The V end lost 2 bases, the J end lost 1 base, and 16 bases lay between the germline ends. The DNA for the CDR3 is TGTGCCAGCAGTTACAACTCCAGAGTAAGGGGCACAGATACGCAGTATTTT. Protein: CASSYNSRVRGTDTQYF.

This clonotype was recorded many times. The rearrangement joins TRBV20-1 to TRBJ1-1; TRBD1 matches at 7 bases. V lost 8 bases and J lost 10; bases outside the gene matches: 4. Germline CDR1 DFQATT, CDR2 SNEGSKA (reference sequence). The CDR3 has 9 amino acids. The CDR3 DNA reads TGCAGTCCGACAGGGCGAGCTTTCTTT. Protein product: CSPTGRAFF.

This clonotype was seen ten or more times. This chain links TRBV25-1 with TRBJ2-7; the D is unclear. V was pared by 3 bases and J by 5 bases, with 8 bases between. Looked up from germline, CDR1 is MGHDK and CDR2 is SYGVNS. The CDR3 consists of 12 residues. The chain's CDR3 is CASSDPSHEQYF. The CDR3 DNA reads TGTGCCAGCAGTGACCCAAGTCACGAGCAGTACTTC.

This clonotype was found many times. The chain has TRBV3-1 and TRBJ2-1; 10 positions match TRBD2. CDR1 LGHDT and CDR2 YNNKEL come from the germline V gene (reference sequence). Germline trimming cut 4 bases from V and 1 base from J; bases unmatched to any gene: 4. The CDR3 runs to 16 residues. The CDR3: CASSPGLAVSYNEQFF. The CDR3 coding sequence is TGTGCCAGCAGCCCCGGACTAGCGGTATCCTACAATGAGCAGTTCTTC.

In its sample, this clonotype was seen many times. V is TRBV4-1 and J is TRBJ2-7; 11 nucleotides match TRBD1. The CDR3 consists of 18 residues. Looked up from germline, CDR1 is MGHRA and CDR2 is YSYEKL. V was clipped by 3 bases and J by 6 bases; unmatched bases: 16. CDR3 sequence (DNA): TGCGCCAGCAGCCAGAAACCCATAGCGGGACAGGGGGGAGGCGAGCAGTACTTC. As protein: CASSQKPIAGQGGGEQYF.

This clonotype was found many times. The CDR3 coding sequence is TGCGCCAGCAGCTTTACGACTAGCGGGAACAATGAGCAGTTCTTC. This sequence encodes CASSFTTSGNNEQFF. The chain links TRBV5-1 to TRBJ2-1, with 11 bases aligning to TRBD2. J gave up 5 bases and V 2 bases, and 3 bases lay outside the gene matches. This CDR3 has 15 amino acids. Germline V CDR1 and CDR2: SGHRS, YFSETQ.

This clonotype was seen many times. The J gene is TRBJ1-1, the V gene TRBV29-1; D is unclear. V was shortened by 4 bases and J by 0 bases, with 6 bases between the two germline ends. The CDR3 contains 12 residues. The germline CDR1 and CDR2 sequences are SQVTM and ANQGSEA. The CDR3 protein is CSVAGLNTEAFF. Here the CDR3 DNA reads TGCAGCGTTGCGGGGTTGAACACTGAAGCTTTCTTT.

This clonotype was counted ten times or more. The chain uses TRBV5-1 and TRBJ2-2, with D possibly TRBD1 on 6 matching bases. Germline V gives CDR1 SGHRS, CDR2 YFSETQ. Trimming cost V 4 bases and J 2 bases, with 12 bases left between them. This CDR3 has 15 amino acids. CDR3 loop: CASSGQTTNTGELFF. The CDR3 nucleotides are TGCGCCAGCAGCGGACAGACAACTAACACCGGGGAGCTGTTTTTT.

This clonotype was seen ten or more times. This rearrangement joins TRBV20-1 to TRBJ2-3; D is undetermined. The CDR3 spans 15 residues. Germline CDR1 is DFQATT and CDR2 is SNEGSKA (reference sequence). With 2 bases removed from V and 3 bases from J, the gap between germline ends came to 15 bases. The CDR3 spells CSARRLGDGTDTQYF. DNA of the CDR3: TGCAGTGCTAGACGGCTCGGCGACGGAACAGATACGCAGTATTTT.

Concerning this clonotype: A much larger clonotype is one base distant, so this may be a read error. CDR3 nucleotide sequence: TGTGCCGGCAGGACCCCTATAGCGGGGCGCTACGAGCAGTACTTC. Amino acid sequence: CAGRTPIAGRYEQYF. The gene calls are TRBV28 and TRBJ2-7; TRBD2 matches 8 bases. From germline, CDR1 is MDHEN and CDR2 SYDVKM. CDR3 length: 15 amino acids.

This clonotype was observed at least ten times. A much bigger clone sits one base away, suggesting this may be a read error. The chain carries TRBV7-9 and TRBJ2-1, with TRBD2 matching over 7 bases. The germline CDR1 and CDR2 sequences are SEHNR and FQNEAQ (reference sequence). The CDR3 runs to 15 residues. The CDR3 loop is CASGSGGRSYNGQFF. The CDR3 DNA follows: TGTGCCAGCGGGTCAGGCGGGAGATCATACAATGGGCAGTTCTTC. Looking up the rest from reference TRBV7-9 and TRBJ2-1 gives the full variable domain: DTGVSQNPRHKITKRGQNVTFRCDPISEHNRLYWYRQTLGQGPEFLTYFQNEAQLEKSRLLSDRFSAERPKGSFSTLEIQRTEQGDSAMYLCASGSGGRSYNGQFFGPGTRLTVL.

This clonotype was counted at least ten times. CDR3 region: CASSVARGTEAFF. The CDR3 DNA follows: TGTGCCAGCAGCGTGGCGCGGGGCACTGAAGCTTTCTTT. V usage is TRBV7-3 and J usage is TRBJ1-1; no definite D call. The germline V gene encodes CDR1 SGHTA and CDR2 FQGTGA. Trimming pared 5 bases from V and 4 bases from J, leaving 11 bases between. This CDR3 contains 13 residues.

Ten or more counts support this clonotype. The J gene is TRBJ2-1, the V gene TRBV5-1, with a possible D match to TRBD1 (5 bases). Trimming left V 0 bases short and J 9 bases short, with 16 bases between. Germline V CDR1 and CDR2: SGHRS, YFSETQ. CDR3 size: 15 residues. Here the CDR3 reads CASSLVAGRSSEQFF. As DNA, the CDR3 is TGCGCCAGCAGCTTGGTGGCAGGGCGGAGCAGTGAGCAGTTCTTC.

There are many counts of this clonotype. The chain employs TRBV4-1 and TRBJ2-1; a weak D match, TRBD2 (6 bases). CDR1 MGHRA and CDR2 YSYEKL come from the germline V gene. The length of the CDR3 is 16 residues. Trimming shortened V by 3 bases and J by 7 bases, and 19 bases separated the two germline ends. This CDR3 reads CASSQPGGPLRNEQFF. The CDR3 DNA sequence: TGCGCCAGCAGCCAGCCAGGAGGGCCTTTGCGTAATGAGCAGTTCTTC.

This clonotype was detected only a few times. The rearrangement joins TRBV11-3 to TRBJ2-1; 8 bases match TRBD2. Germline CDR1 reads SGHNT; CDR2 reads YENEEA. V lost 3 bases, J lost 2 bases, and 9 bases stayed unmatched. The CDR3 has 17 amino acids. The CDR3 region is CASSFLSGSRTYNEQFF. The CDR3 DNA follows: TGTGCCAGCAGCTTTTTAAGCGGGAGTAGGACCTACAATGAGCAGTTCTTC.

This clonotype was seen at least ten times. This chain joins TRBV12-3 or TRBV12-4 and TRBJ2-5, with D perhaps TRBD1 (6 bases). This CDR3 is 15 amino acids long. The V end was cut by 5 bases, the J end by 4 bases, with 17 bases between. The chain's CDR3 is CASSISGTRGETQYF. In DNA form, the CDR3 reads TGTGCCAGCAGTATCTCCGGGACCAGGGGAGAGACCCAGTACTTC.

This chain uses TRBV2 with TRBJ2-7, with 7 nucleotides matching TRBD1. The CDR3 runs to 12 residues. CDR1 SNHLY and CDR2 FYNNEI come from the germline V gene. The V segment lost 3 bases and the J segment 11 bases; nucleotides outside the gene matches: 7. This chain's CDR3 is CASSDPTGLKYF. For the CDR3, the DNA is TGTGCCAGCAGTGACCCGACAGGGTTAAAGTACTTC.

Many counts were recorded for this clonotype. This chain connects TRBV7-3 to TRBJ1-1; D is undetermined. The CDR3 is made up of 13 amino acids. V was pared by 3 bases and J by 3 bases, with 8 bases between. Per the germline V gene, CDR1 is SGHTA and CDR2 is FQGTGA. This chain's CDR3 is CASSFGVDTEAFF. The CDR3 nucleotides read TGTGCCAGCAGCTTCGGGGTGGACACTGAAGCTTTCTTT.

At least ten counts were recorded for this clonotype. The chain uses TRBV19 and TRBJ2-3; 8 bases match TRBD2. From germline, CDR1 is LNHDA and CDR2 SQIVND (reference sequence). After removal of 6 bases from V and 4 bases from J, the junction contained 9 bases not matched to a gene. The CDR3 covers 15 residues. The CDR3 region is CASRQAGGSADTQYF. CDR3 DNA: TGTGCCAGTAGACAGGCGGGAGGATCCGCAGATACGCAGTATTTT.

This clonotype was counted ten times or more. The rearrangement uses TRBV18 and TRBJ2-1; D gene unclear. The CDR3 sequence is 14 residues long. V lost 0 bases, J lost 4 bases, and 7 bases lay in between. Germline-derived CDR1 and CDR2 are KGHSH and LQKENI. The CDR3 region is CASSPPASYNEQFF. The CDR3 DNA reads TGTGCCAGCTCACCACCGGCTAGTTACAATGAGCAGTTCTTC.

This clonotype appeared many times. This chain connects TRBV28 to TRBJ2-7; possibly TRBD2 for D (6 bases). Trimming shortened V by 8 bases and J by 2 bases, and 13 bases separated the two germline ends. Germline V gives CDR1 MDHEN, CDR2 SYDVKM. The CDR3 runs 13 residues. DNA for the CDR3: TGTGCCAGCGGAACGGGAGATACCTACGAGCAGTACTTC. Protein product: CASGTGDTYEQYF.

The sample holds a few counts of this clonotype. This chain links TRBV2 with TRBJ2-1; 10 nucleotides align to TRBD1. The CDR3 is 12 residues long. Per germline, CDR1 SNHLY and CDR2 FYNNEI. V lost 8 bases and J lost 16; bases outside the gene matches: 11. This chain's CDR3 is CASADDRGQEFF. CDR3 sequence (DNA): TGTGCCAGCGCGGATGACAGGGGGCAAGAATTCTTC.